This T cell receptor (beta chain) came from a study of T cells in Graves' hyperthyroidism and ophthalmopathy. The study excluded patients with uncontrolled infection, other autoimmune disease, pregnancy or lactation. This clonotype appeared many times. RNA transcripts yielded amplified TCR beta CDR3 regions. HTBI primers were the set used in a first-round RT-PCR of the TCR CDR3. TCRdb re-called the multiplex PCR reads with MiXCR, one entry per CDR3 protein. The data hold 300,000 to 450,000 distinct CDR3 sequences, with 15% to 20% observed a single time. The V gene lost 0 bases and the J gene lost 4 bases, with 3 bases spanning the gap. Germline assignment: CDR1 GTSNPN and CDR2 SVGIG (reference sequence). CDR3 size: 11 residues.

Sequencing was carried out using blood. This receptor was obtained from a woman aged 40 to 55 with Graves' ophthalmopathy. The V and J genes are TRBV30 and TRBJ1-2; D not certain. The CDR3 spells CAWSVGYGYTF. DNA for the CDR3: TGTGCCTGGAGTGTGGGCTATGGCTACACCTTC. Full variable domain (outside the CDR3, taken from reference TRBV30 and TRBJ1-2): SQTIHQWPATLVQPVGSPLSLECTVEGTSNPNLYWYRQAAGRGLQLLFYSVGIGQISSEVPQNLSASRPQDRQFILSSKKLLLSDSGFYLCAWSVGYGYTFGSGTRLTVV.